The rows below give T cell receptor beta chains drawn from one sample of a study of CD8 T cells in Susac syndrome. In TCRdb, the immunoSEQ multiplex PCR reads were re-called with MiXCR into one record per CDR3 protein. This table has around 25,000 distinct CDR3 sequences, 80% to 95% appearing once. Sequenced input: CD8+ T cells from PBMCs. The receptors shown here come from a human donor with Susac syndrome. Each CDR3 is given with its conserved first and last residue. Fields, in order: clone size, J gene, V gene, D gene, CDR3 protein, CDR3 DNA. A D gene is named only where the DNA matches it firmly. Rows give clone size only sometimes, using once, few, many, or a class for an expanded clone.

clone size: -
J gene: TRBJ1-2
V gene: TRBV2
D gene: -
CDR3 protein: CASSATDYGYTF
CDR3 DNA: TGTGCCAGCAGTGCCACCGACTATGGCTACACCTTC

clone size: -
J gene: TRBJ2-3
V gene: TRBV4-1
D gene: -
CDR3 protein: CASSIRGGTRGDTQYF
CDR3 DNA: TGCGCCAGCAGCATCCGAGGGGGAACCCGAGGGGATACGCAGTATTTT

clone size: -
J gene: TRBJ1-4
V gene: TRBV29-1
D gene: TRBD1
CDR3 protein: CSVAAPGQGKEKLFF
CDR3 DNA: TGCAGCGTTGCGGCGCCGGGACAGGGGAAGGAAAAACTGTTTTTT

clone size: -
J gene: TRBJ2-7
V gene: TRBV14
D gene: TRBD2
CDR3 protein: CASSLGGGPANEQYF
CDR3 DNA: TGTGCCAGCAGCCTAGGCGGGGGGCCCGCTAACGAGCAGTACTTC

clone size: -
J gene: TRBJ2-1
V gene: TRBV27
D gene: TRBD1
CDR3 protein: CASSFGTGTGTYEQFF
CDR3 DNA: TGTGCCAGCAGTTTCGGAACCGGGACAGGGACGTATGAGCAGTTCTTC

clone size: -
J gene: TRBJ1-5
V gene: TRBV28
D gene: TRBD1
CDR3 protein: CASRDRTGNNQPQHF
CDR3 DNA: TGTGCCAGCAGGGATCGGACAGGCAACAATCAGCCCCAGCATTTT

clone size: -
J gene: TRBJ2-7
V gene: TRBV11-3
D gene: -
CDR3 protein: CASSLVQGEQYF
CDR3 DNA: TGTGCCAGCAGCTTAGTGCAGGGCGAGCAGTACTTC

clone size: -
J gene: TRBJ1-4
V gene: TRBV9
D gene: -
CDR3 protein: CASSETGLPGEKLFF
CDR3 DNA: TGTGCCAGCAGCGAAACAGGGCTTCCGGGGGAAAAACTGTTTTTT

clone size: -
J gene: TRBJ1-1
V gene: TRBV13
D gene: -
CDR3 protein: CASSVQGVGMNTEASF
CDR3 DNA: TGTGCCAGCAGCGTGCAGGGCGTGGGGATGAACACTGAAGCTTCCTTT

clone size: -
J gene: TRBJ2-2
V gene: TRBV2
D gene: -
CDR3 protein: CASSDRERYTGELFF
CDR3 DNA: TGTGCCAGCAGTGATAGGGAGCGGTATACCGGGGAGCTGTTTTTT

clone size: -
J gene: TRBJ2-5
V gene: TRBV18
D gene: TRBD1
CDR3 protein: CASSPGTGLWYF
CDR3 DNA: TGTGCCAGCTCACCCGGGACAGGGCTCTGGTACTTC

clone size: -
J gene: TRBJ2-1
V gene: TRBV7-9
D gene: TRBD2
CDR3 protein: CASSWSGGAGEQFF
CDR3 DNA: TGTGCCAGCAGCTGGAGCGGGGGGGCGGGTGAGCAGTTCTTC

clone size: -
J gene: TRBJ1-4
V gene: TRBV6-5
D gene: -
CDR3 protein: CASSYTEQAAEEKLFF
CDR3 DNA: TGTGCCAGCAGTTACACCGAACAGGCGGCGGAGGAAAAACTGTTTTTT

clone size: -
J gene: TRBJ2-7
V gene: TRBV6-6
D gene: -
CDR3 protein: CASSFHPGTEYEQYF
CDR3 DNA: TGTGCCAGCAGTTTTCATCCTGGGACCGAGTACGAGCAGTACTTC

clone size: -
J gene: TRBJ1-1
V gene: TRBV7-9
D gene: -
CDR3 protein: CASSFSEGHTEAFF
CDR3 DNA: TGTGCCAGCAGCTTCTCTGAGGGGCACACTGAAGCTTTCTTT

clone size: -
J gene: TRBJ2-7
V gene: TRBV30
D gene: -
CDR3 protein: CAWSPGFSYEQYF
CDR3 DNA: TGTGCCTGGAGTCCAGGATTCTCCTACGAGCAGTACTTC

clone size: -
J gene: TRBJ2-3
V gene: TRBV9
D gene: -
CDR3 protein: CASSVEFRTDTQYF
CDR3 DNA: TGTGCCAGCAGCGTAGAGTTTCGCACAGATACGCAGTATTTT

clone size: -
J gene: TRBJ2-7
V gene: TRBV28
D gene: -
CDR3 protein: CASSSLRDTLSYEQYF
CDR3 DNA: TGTGCCAGCAGCTCGCTCCGGGACACATTGTCCTACGAGCAGTACTTC

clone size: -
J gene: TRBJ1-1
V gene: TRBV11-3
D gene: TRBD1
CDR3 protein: CASSLNRGENTEAFF
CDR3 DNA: TGTGCCAGCAGCTTGAACAGGGGGGAGAACACTGAAGCTTTCTTT

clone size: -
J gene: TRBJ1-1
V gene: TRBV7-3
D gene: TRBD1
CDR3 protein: CASSLTGGNTEAFF
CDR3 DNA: TGTGCCAGCAGCCTGACAGGGGGGAACACTGAAGCTTTCTTT

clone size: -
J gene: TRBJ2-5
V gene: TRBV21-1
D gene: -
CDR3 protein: CASSKPSGNPDYWSQYF
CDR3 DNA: TGTGCCAGCAGCAAACCCTCAGGGAACCCCGATTATTGGTCCCAGTACTTC

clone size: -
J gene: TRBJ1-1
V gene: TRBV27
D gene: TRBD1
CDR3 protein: CASSDEQGATTEAFF
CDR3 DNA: TGTGCCAGCAGTGACGAACAGGGGGCGACCACTGAAGCTTTCTTT

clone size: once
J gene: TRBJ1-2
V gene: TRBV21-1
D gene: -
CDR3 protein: CASSRTGAIPF
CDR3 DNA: TGTGCCAGCAGTCGGACAGGGGCAATCCCCTTC

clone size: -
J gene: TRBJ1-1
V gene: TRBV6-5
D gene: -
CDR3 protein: CASSTDRNTEAFF
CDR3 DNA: TGTGCCAGCAGCACGGACAGGAACACTGAAGCTTTCTTT

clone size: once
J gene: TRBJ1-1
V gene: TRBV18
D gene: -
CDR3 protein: CASSLQGPGTEAFF
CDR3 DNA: TGTGCCAGCTCATTACAGGGTCCTGGGACTGAAGCTTTCTTT

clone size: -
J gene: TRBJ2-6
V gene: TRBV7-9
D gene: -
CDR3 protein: CASSLNEATDSGANVLTF
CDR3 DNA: TGTGCCAGCAGCTTAAATGAGGCAACAGACTCTGGGGCCAACGTCCTGACTTTC

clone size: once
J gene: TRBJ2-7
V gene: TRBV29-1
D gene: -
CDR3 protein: CSVAKGLEQYF
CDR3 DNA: TGCAGCGTTGCAAAGGGTCTCGAGCAGTACTTC

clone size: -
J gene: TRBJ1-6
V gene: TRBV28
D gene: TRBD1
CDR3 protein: CASSFSGGHSPLHF
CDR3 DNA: TGTGCCAGCAGTTTTTCAGGGGGCCATTCACCCCTCCACTTT

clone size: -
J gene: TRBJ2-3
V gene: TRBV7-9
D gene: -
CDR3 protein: CASSLTGSSTDTQYF
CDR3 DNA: TGTGCCAGCAGCTTAACGGGTTCTAGCACAGATACGCAGTATTTT

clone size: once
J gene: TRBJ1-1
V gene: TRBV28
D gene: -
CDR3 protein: CASSLGRLTEAFF
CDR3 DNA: TGTGCCAGCAGTTTAGGACGGCTCACTGAAGCTTTCTTT

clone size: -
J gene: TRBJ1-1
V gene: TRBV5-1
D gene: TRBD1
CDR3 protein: CASSWTGGANTEAFF
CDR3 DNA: TGCGCCAGCAGCTGGACAGGGGGCGCGAACACTGAAGCTTTCTTT

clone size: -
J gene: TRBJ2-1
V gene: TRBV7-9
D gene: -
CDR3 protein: CASTLSGREQFF
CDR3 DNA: TGTGCCAGCACCCTAAGTGGGCGTGAGCAGTTCTTC

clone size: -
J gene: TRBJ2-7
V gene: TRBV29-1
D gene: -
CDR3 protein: CSVVVAVVYEQYF
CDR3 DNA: TGCAGCGTTGTGGTTGCAGTAGTCTACGAGCAGTACTTC

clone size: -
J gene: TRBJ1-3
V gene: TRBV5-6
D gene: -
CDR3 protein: CASSIQSSGNTIYF
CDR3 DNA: TGTGCCAGCAGCATACAGAGCTCTGGAAACACCATATATTTT

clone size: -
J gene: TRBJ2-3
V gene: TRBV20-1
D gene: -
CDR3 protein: CSARGLTWRGITDTQYF
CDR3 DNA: TGCAGTGCTAGAGGTCTTACGTGGCGGGGAATCACAGATACGCAGTATTTT

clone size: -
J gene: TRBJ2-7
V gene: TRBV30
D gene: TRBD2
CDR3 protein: CASGTSAYEQYF
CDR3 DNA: TGTGCATCCGGGACTAGCGCCTACGAGCAGTACTTC

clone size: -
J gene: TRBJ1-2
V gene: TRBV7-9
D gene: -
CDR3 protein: CASSLAAVANYGYTF
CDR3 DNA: TGTGCCAGCAGCTTAGCGGCAGTAGCTAACTATGGCTACACCTTC